Each of the 31 T cell receptor beta chains below was sequenced from the same sample in a study of T cell responses to AZD1222 COVID-19 vaccine. TCRdb keeps only in-frame clones here, not all; method: immunoSEQ multiplex PCR. The sample has 45,000 to 60,000 clones, approximately 84% seen once; the top ten hold around 17%. The input for sequencing was peripheral blood, taken on day 0 of AZD1222 vaccination. The receptors here all came from an adult in good health.

V usage is TRBV28 and J usage is TRBJ2-3; D is possibly TRBD2 (6 bases). The V gene's germline CDR1 is MDHEN and CDR2 SYDVKM. This CDR3 has 15 residues. V was cut by 6 bases and J by 3 bases, with 16 bases left in between. Here the CDR3 DNA reads TGTGCCAGCAGAGTTGGCGGGACTTTGACAGATACGCAGTATTTT. It yields the protein CASRVGGTLTDTQYF.

The chain combines TRBV27 with TRBJ2-5; D perhaps matches TRBD1 (5 bases). This CDR3 region has 14 residues. Between the trimmed V and J ends, which lost 6 bases and 1 base, there was a span of 12 bases. CDR1 is MNHEY and CDR2 is SMNVEV in the germline V gene (reference sequence). The CDR3 DNA reads TGTGCCAGCAGCCCTGACAGTTTCCAAGAGACCCAGTACTTC. Its translation: CASSPDSFQETQYF.

The chain joins TRBV4-1 to TRBJ1-2; possible D gene TRBD1, 5 bases. This CDR3 spans 14 amino acids. Trimming stripped 2 bases from V and 6 bases from J, with 13 bases between. From germline, CDR1 is MGHRA and CDR2 YSYEKL. The CDR3 nucleotides are TGCGCCAGCAGCCAACCCGCAGGGCGCCATGGCTACACCTTC. Amino acid sequence: CASSQPAGRHGYTF.

V is TRBV28 and J is TRBJ1-1; D is unclear. The CDR3 extends over 12 amino acids. Germline-derived CDR1 and CDR2 are MDHEN and SYDVKM. V was clipped by 6 bases and J by 4 bases, with 9 bases between them. The CDR3 sequence is CASRSVRTEAFF. The CDR3 DNA is TGTGCCAGCAGGAGTGTCCGCACTGAAGCTTTCTTT.

The rearrangement uses TRBV29-1 and TRBJ1-1, with D unresolved. Germline V gene data show CDR1 as SQVTM and CDR2 as ANQGSEA. The CDR3 runs to 13 residues. Deletions cut 4 bases from V and 0 bases from J, with 9 bases between. This chain's CDR3 is CSVASGVNTEAFF. DNA of the CDR3: TGCAGCGTTGCATCCGGCGTGAACACTGAAGCTTTCTTT.

The V gene is TRBV5-1, the J gene TRBJ2-3, with 9 bases aligning to TRBD2. With 5 bases clipped from V and 2 bases from J, the junction kept 9 bases outside the gene matches. This CDR3 is 16 amino acids long. CDR1 is SGHRS, CDR2 YFSETQ, per germline. CDR3 DNA: TGCGCCAGCAGTGATCTTGCGGGAGGGTACACAGATACGCAGTATTTT. Its translation: CASSDLAGGYTDTQYF.

This rearrangement joins TRBV9 to TRBJ1-6; the D is unclear. V lost 0 bases to trimming and J lost 8 bases, with 9 bases between them. In germline, CDR1 is SGDLS, CDR2 YYNGEE. This CDR3 spans 14 amino acids. Here the CDR3 reads CASSVEAGDSPLHF. For the CDR3, the DNA is TGTGCCAGCAGCGTAGAGGCCGGGGATTCACCCCTCCACTTT.

In its sample, this clone was seen once. The chain employs TRBV5-1 and TRBJ1-3; TRBD1 aligns across 8 bases. Germline V gene data show CDR1 as SGHRS and CDR2 as YFSETQ. The CDR3 extends over 13 amino acids. The ends lost 4 bases at V and 7 bases at J; junction bases unmatched: 4. CDR3 sequence reads: CASSQDRENTIYF. As DNA, the CDR3 is TGCGCCAGCAGCCAGGACAGGGAGAACACCATATATTTT. The full variable domain, rest sourced from reference TRBV5-1 and TRBJ1-3, is KAGVTQTPRYLIKTRGQQVTLSCSPISGHRSVSWYQQTPGQGLQFLFEYFSETQRNKGNFPGRFSGRQFSNSRSEMNVSTLELGDSALYLCASSQDRENTIYFGEGSWLTVV.

This chain uses TRBV6-2 or TRBV6-3 with TRBJ2-5, with a tentative D call TRBD1 (5 bases). V dropped 3 bases and J dropped 2 bases, with 13 bases sitting between them. The CDR3 runs to 15 residues. Per germline, CDR1 MNHEY and CDR2 SVGEGT. CDR3 DNA sequence: TGTGCCAGCAGTTATGCTCCAGGGCAGCAAGAGACCCAGTACTTC. Its protein product is CASSYAPGQQETQYF.

This rearrangement joins TRBV5-6 to TRBJ2-3; no firm D call. Per the germline V gene, CDR1 is SGHDT and CDR2 is YYEEEE. This CDR3 is built from 12 residues. Deletions cut 5 bases from V and 2 bases from J, with 6 bases between. CDR3 amino acids: CASRANTDTQYF. CDR3 in DNA: TGTGCCAGCAGGGCTAACACAGATACGCAGTATTTT.

The V and J genes are TRBV9 and TRBJ2-1, with TRBD1 matching over 7 bases. The CDR3 length is 14 residues. V shed 4 bases and J 4 bases; nucleotides not matched to a gene: 5. Germline assignment: CDR1 SGDLS and CDR2 YYNGEE. CDR3 DNA: TGTGCCAGCAGCCCCGGGACAGCTTACAATGAGCAGTTCTTC. It translates to CASSPGTAYNEQFF.

The chain links TRBV27 to TRBJ1-1; 7 bases agree with TRBD1. The CDR3 consists of 16 residues. J lost 2 bases, V lost 4 bases, and 10 bases had no gene match. CDR1 is MNHEY, CDR2 SMNVEV, per germline (reference sequence). In DNA form, the CDR3 reads TGTGCCAGCAGTTCGTCCGCGGGACAGACTAACACTGAAGCTTTCTTT. Translation gives CASSSSAGQTNTEAFF.

This clone has only a few counts. Written as DNA, the CDR3 is TGCGCCAGCAGCCAGATAGGGTTCGGGGTGTCGGAAAAACTGTTTTTT. This encodes CASSQIGFGVSEKLFF. The gene calls are TRBV4-1 and TRBJ1-4; D call uncertain. Trimming left V 3 bases short and J 8 bases short, with 19 bases between. CDR1 MGHRA and CDR2 YSYEKL come from the germline V gene. The CDR3 length is 16 residues.

CDR3 region: CAGTGTPTNTGELFF. Written as DNA, the CDR3 is TGTGCCGGGACCGGGACACCGACGAACACCGGGGAGCTGTTTTTT. The chain is built from TRBV2 and TRBJ2-2; the D gene is possibly TRBD1 (6 bases). Trimming removed 11 bases at V and 0 bases at J, with 16 bases between. The germline V gene encodes CDR1 SNHLY and CDR2 FYNNEI. The CDR3 has 15 residues.

The chain joins TRBV2 to TRBJ2-5; D is possibly TRBD1 (6 bases). Germline assignment: CDR1 SNHLY and CDR2 FYNNEI. V lost 4 bases, J lost 6 bases, and 9 bases lay in between. CDR3 size: 12 residues. The CDR3 is CASSADSQTQYF. The CDR3 DNA reads as TGTGCCAGCAGTGCGGACAGCCAGACCCAGTACTTC.

V and J are TRBV27 and TRBJ2-6, with D perhaps being TRBD1 or TRBD2 (5 bases each). Trimming removed 8 bases from V and 3 bases from J, with 14 bases in between. The CDR3 consists of 15 residues. The germline gives CDR1 MNHEY, CDR2 SMNVEV (reference sequence). The CDR3 spells CASGPGAVGANVLTF. In nucleotides, the CDR3 is TGTGCCAGCGGCCCCGGGGCAGTTGGGGCCAACGTCCTGACTTTC.

J is TRBJ2-7 and V is TRBV10-3, with D possibly matching TRBD1 (6 bases). CDR1 and CDR2 (germline): ENHRY, SYGVKD. Between the trimmed V and J ends, which lost 7 bases and 2 bases, there was a span of 9 bases. The CDR3 is 12 amino acids. As DNA, the CDR3 is TGTGCCATCACAGGGGATACCTACGAGCAGTACTTC. This sequence encodes CAITGDTYEQYF.

The J gene is TRBJ1-3, the V gene TRBV2, with D tentatively TRBD1 (5 bases). V shed 3 bases and J shed 8 bases, with 11 bases lying between them. Germline CDR1 and CDR2: SNHLY and FYNNEI. This CDR3 has 13 amino acids. CDR3 in DNA: TGTGCCAGCAGTGAGTCAGGGCTGGACACCATATATTTT. Translation: CASSESGLDTIYF.

This rearrangement joins TRBV25-1 to TRBJ1-1, with D uncertain. Deletions cut 3 bases from V and 3 bases from J, with 2 bases between. The CDR3 is made up of 11 amino acids. CDR1 MGHDK and CDR2 SYGVNS come from the germline V gene. Written as DNA, the CDR3 is TGTGCCAGCAGTGATTACACTGAAGCTTTCTTT. Translation: CASSDYTEAFF.

The chain combines TRBV28 with TRBJ1-2, with D maybe TRBD1 (5 bases). The CDR3 runs 11 residues. CDR1 is MDHEN, CDR2 SYDVKM, per germline. V lost 10 bases, J lost 2 bases, and 8 bases lay in between. The CDR3 sequence is CATGGNYGYTF. The DNA for the CDR3 is TGTGCCACCGGGGGGAACTATGGCTACACCTTC.

The chain employs TRBV28 and TRBJ1-5; TRBD1 aligns across 7 bases. The germline V gene encodes CDR1 MDHEN and CDR2 SYDVKM. V shed 7 bases and J 2 bases; nucleotides not matched to a gene: 11. CDR3 length: 16 amino acids. CDR3 bases: TGTGCCAGCACTGTAACTGCAGGGGGTGGCAATCAGCCCCAGCATTTT. Translation: CASTVTAGGGNQPQHF.

The chain uses TRBV9 and TRBJ2-7, with unresolved D. Germline values: CDR1 SGDLS, CDR2 YYNGEE. With 0 bases removed from V and 4 bases from J, the gap between germline ends came to 8 bases. CDR3 length: 13 residues. The CDR3 nucleotides read TGTGCCAGCAGCGTAGATGAAAATTACGAGCAGTACTTC. Its protein is CASSVDENYEQYF.

The chain links TRBV7-8 to TRBJ1-2, with 7 bases matching TRBD1. After removal of 0 bases from V and 5 bases from J, the junction contained 0 bases not matched to a gene. Germline CDR1 reads SGHVS; CDR2 reads FQNEAQ. The CDR3 sequence is 13 residues long. The CDR3 here is CASSLATGYGYTF. DNA for the CDR3: TGTGCCAGCAGCTTAGCGACAGGGTATGGCTACACCTTC.

The V and J genes are TRBV6-5 and TRBJ1-3; D call uncertain. The CDR3 has 14 amino acids. Germline assignment: CDR1 MNHEY and CDR2 SVGAGI. The ends were cut back, 2 bases at V and 2 bases at J, with 7 bases in the middle. The CDR3 DNA sequence: TGTGCCAGCAGTTACGGGTCCACTGGAAACACCATATATTTT. Its translation is CASSYGSTGNTIYF.

This clone has only one observation. V and J are TRBV10-3 and TRBJ1-6, with D hard to call. The ends were cut back, 11 bases at V and 0 bases at J, with 14 bases in the middle. Germline CDR1 ENHRY, CDR2 SYGVKD. This CDR3 has 15 residues. CDR3 DNA: TGTGCCGTGGGAAAGGGTAGCTCCTATAATTCACCCCTCCACTTT. Its translation is CAVGKGSSYNSPLHF.

This clone has a handful of counts. The chain couples TRBV10-3 to TRBJ1-5, with D possibly being TRBD1 (6 bases). Germline V lookup: CDR1 ENHRY, CDR2 SYGVKD. CDR3 length: 14 residues. The V and J ends lost 6 bases and 5 bases respectively, with 14 bases between them. For the CDR3, the DNA is TGTGCCATCAGCGGGGGGCAGGACCATCAGCCCCAGCATTTT. It specifies CAISGGQDHQPQHF.

The sample holds one count of this clone. This sequence joins TRBV10-1 and TRBJ2-7; TRBD1 is a possible D gene (5 bases). The CDR3 runs 13 residues. Germline loops: CDR1 WNHNN, CDR2 SYGVQD (reference sequence). V was pared by 8 bases and J by 5 bases, with 16 bases between. The CDR3 loop is CASWTTTAHEQYF. As DNA, the CDR3 is TGCGCCAGCTGGACAACCACGGCGCACGAGCAGTACTTC.

Of note for this clone: The sample has other DNA sequences that encode this CDR3 too. The V and J genes are TRBV12-3 or TRBV12-4 and TRBJ1-1; D ambiguous. V was pared by 3 bases and J by 2 bases, with 4 bases between. The CDR3 consists of 12 residues. CDR3 DNA sequence: TGTGCCAGCAGTTTGGGTAACACTGAAGCTTTCTTT. It encodes CASSLGNTEAFF.

The chain has TRBV6-1 and TRBJ1-1; D is unclear. The V and J ends lost 3 bases and 3 bases respectively, with 8 bases between them. The CDR3 contains 13 residues. Per germline, CDR1 MNHNS and CDR2 SASEGT. CDR3 sequence reads: CASSDGVDTEAFF. The CDR3 coding sequence is TGTGCCAGCAGTGATGGAGTGGACACTGAAGCTTTCTTT.

The chain links TRBV19 to TRBJ1-1; D unclear. There are 17 residues in the CDR3. Germline-derived CDR1 and CDR2 are LNHDA and SQIVND (reference sequence). V lost 0 bases and J 1 base, leaving 15 bases between the germline ends. The CDR3: CASSIEVNSATNTEAFF. The CDR3 DNA is TGTGCCAGTAGTATAGAAGTGAATTCGGCCACGAACACTGAAGCTTTCTTT.

This chain links TRBV5-1 with TRBJ2-5; D is tentatively TRBD1 or TRBD2 (5 bases each). The germline gives CDR1 SGHRS, CDR2 YFSETQ. This CDR3 region has 15 residues. The ends were cut back, 0 bases at V and 5 bases at J, with 14 bases in the middle. The CDR3 is CASSLGDQGAETQYF. Written as DNA, the CDR3 is TGCGCCAGCAGCTTGGGGGACCAGGGAGCGGAGACCCAGTACTTC.